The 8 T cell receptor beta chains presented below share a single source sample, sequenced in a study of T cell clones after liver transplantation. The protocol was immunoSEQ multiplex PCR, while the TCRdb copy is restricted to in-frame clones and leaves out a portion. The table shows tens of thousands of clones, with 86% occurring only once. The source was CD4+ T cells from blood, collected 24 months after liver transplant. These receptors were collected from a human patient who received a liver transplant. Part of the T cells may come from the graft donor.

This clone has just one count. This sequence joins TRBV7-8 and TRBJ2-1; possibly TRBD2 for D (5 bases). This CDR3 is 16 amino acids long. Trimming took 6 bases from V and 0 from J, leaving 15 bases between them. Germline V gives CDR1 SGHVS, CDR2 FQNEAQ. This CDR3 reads CASRPDGGFSYNEQFF. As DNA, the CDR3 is TGTGCCAGCAGACCCGACGGAGGCTTCTCCTACAATGAGCAGTTCTTC.

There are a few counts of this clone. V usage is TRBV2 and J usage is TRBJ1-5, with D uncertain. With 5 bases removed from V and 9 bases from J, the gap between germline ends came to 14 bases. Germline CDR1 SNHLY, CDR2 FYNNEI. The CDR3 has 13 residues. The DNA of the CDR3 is TGTGCCAGCAGTCAGAACGGAGGAAGGCCCCAGCATTTT. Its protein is CASSQNGGRPQHF.

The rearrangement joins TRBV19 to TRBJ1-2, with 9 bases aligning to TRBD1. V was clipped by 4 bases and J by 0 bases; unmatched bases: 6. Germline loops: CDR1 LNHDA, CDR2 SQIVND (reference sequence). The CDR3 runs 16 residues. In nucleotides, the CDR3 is TGTGCCAGTAGTACAGGACAGGGGCGGACTAACTATGGCTACACCTTC. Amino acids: CASSTGQGRTNYGYTF.

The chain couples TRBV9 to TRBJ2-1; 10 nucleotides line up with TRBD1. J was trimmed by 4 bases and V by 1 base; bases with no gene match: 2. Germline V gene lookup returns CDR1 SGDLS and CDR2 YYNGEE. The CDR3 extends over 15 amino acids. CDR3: CASSVRDRGYNEQFF. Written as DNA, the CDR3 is TGTGCCAGCAGCGTAAGGGACAGGGGTTACAATGAGCAGTTCTTC.

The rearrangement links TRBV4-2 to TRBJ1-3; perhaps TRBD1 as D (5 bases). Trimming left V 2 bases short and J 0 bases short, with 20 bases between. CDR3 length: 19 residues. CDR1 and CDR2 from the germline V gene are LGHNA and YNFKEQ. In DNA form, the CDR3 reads TGTGCCAGCAGCCAATTTGAGGTCTCCAGACAGCTCTCTGGAAACACCATATATTTT. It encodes CASSQFEVSRQLSGNTIYF.

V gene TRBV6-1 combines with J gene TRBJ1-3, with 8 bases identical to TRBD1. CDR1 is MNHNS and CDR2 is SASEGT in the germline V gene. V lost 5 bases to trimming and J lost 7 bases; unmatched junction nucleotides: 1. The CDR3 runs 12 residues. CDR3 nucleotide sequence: TGTGCCAGCAGTCGGACAGGGAACACCATATATTTT. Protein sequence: CASSRTGNTIYF.

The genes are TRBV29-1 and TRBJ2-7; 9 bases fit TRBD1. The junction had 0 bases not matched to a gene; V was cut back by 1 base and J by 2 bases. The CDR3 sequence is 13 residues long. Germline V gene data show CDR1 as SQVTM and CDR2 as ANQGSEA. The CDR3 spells CSVEGTGAYEQYF. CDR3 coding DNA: TGCAGCGTTGAAGGGACAGGGGCCTACGAGCAGTACTTC.

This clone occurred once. The CDR3 loop is CASSLGLAGEEYF. Here the CDR3 DNA reads TGCGCCAGCAGCTTGGGGCTCGCGGGGGAAGAGTACTTC. The chain uses TRBV5-1 and TRBJ2-7; 7 bases match TRBD2. The germline gives CDR1 SGHRS, CDR2 YFSETQ. The CDR3 is 13 amino acids. V trimming: 0 bases; J trimming: 11 bases; junction bases outside the gene matches: 8.